This T cell receptor (beta chain) was profiled in a study of PD-1 blockade in classical Hodgkin lymphoma. Study details: On a schedule of every 2 weeks, patients received nivolumab 3 mg/kg intravenously.

TCRdb keeps only in-frame clones here, not all; method: immunoSEQ multiplex PCR. In the table there are more than 50,000 clones, around nine tenths of which are singletons. Comments on this clone: Its antigen is still unknown. The junction departs from the called germline gene at one end, perhaps through a read error.

Study outcomes and limitations: Patients starting nivolumab less than 1 year after ASCT had lower diversity and were excluded from later analyses.

Each patient's relapse followed autologous stem cell transplantation, and brentuximab vedotin exposure varied. Patients reached a best response of complete response, partial response or progressive disease. This CDR3 has 14 residues. The germline gives CDR1 MDHEN, CDR2 SYDVKM. This rearrangement joins TRBV28 to TRBJ2-4, with D perhaps assigned TRBD1 or TRBD2 (5 bases each). The material was peripheral blood mononuclear cells (PBMCs), obtained at baseline. The TCR sequence derives from a human donor with classical Hodgkin lymphoma. In DNA form, the CDR3 reads TGTGCCAGCACCGGCCGGGACGGAGAAGTTCCAAGGGTCTTC. Translated: CASTGRDGEVPRVF.